The 23 T cell receptor beta chains given below trace back to one sample, sequenced in a study of T cells after yellow fever vaccination (dated by TCRdb to the late 2010s). The library was produced with 5' RACE. The run used an Illumina NovaSeq 6000. TCRdb took the public reads, trimmed them with fastp at Q25, ran MiXCR for clone calling and kept in-frame beta chains. Each record represents a unique CDR3 protein, reported with the most common genes and DNA among its rows. The sample table lists 250,000 to 400,000 distinct CDR3 sequences, around 4.5% of them with a count of one. The ten largest account for roughly a fifth of the sample. According to the study, the label for this sample's treatment or condition signals: live attenuated yellow fever vaccine strain. The specimen comprised PBMCs, sampled 15 days after the yellow fever booster vaccination. The receptors were gathered from a man between 18 and 35 years old who received the YFV17D yellow fever vaccine.

This clonotype was detected only a few times. The rearrangement links TRBV9 to TRBJ2-1; D tentatively reads TRBD1 or TRBD2 (6 bases each). The length of the CDR3 is 15 residues. The germline V gene has CDR1 SGDLS and CDR2 YYNGEE. Trimming took off 3 bases at V and 0 bases at J, with 10 bases between the two ends. The CDR3 here is CASSDSGASYNEQFF. The CDR3 DNA is TGTGCCAGCAGCGATTCGGGGGCCTCCTACAATGAGCAGTTCTTC.

The gene calls are TRBV23-1 and TRBJ2-1, with 7 bases fitting TRBD1. Being an ORF, TRBV23-1 has a function that is uncertain. V lost 7 bases to trimming and J lost 8 bases; unmatched junction nucleotides: 8. The CDR3 covers 13 residues. CDR3 protein: CASTQYRGHEQFF. The CDR3 nucleotides are TGCGCCAGCACCCAATACAGGGGCCATGAGCAGTTCTTC.

V and J are TRBV6-5 and TRBJ2-5; D might be TRBD2 (6 bases). Germline V CDR1 and CDR2: MNHEY, SVGAGI. This CDR3 spans 12 amino acids. The V end was cut by 7 bases, the J end by 4 bases, with 10 bases between. The CDR3 spells CASKTGGETQYF. The CDR3 DNA sequence: TGTGCCAGCAAGACCGGGGGAGAGACCCAGTACTTC.

The chain joins TRBV28 to TRBJ2-2; 8 positions match TRBD2. The CDR3 covers 14 residues. Germline assignment: CDR1 MDHEN and CDR2 SYDVKM. V gave up 2 bases and J gave up 6 bases; unmatched junction bases: 2. DNA for the CDR3: TGTGCCAGCAGTTTAGGAGCGGGAGCCGGGGAGCTGTTTTTT. Translated: CASSLGAGAGELFF.

This clonotype was found a few times. The gene calls are TRBV13 and TRBJ1-5; no definite D call. V was shortened by 2 bases and J by 7 bases, with 15 bases between the two germline ends. CDR1 is PRHDT and CDR2 is FYEKMQ in the germline V gene (reference sequence). The CDR3 spans 15 residues. The CDR3, as DNA: TGTGCCAGCAGCTTAAGGGAGTCGGTTAACCAGCCCCAGCATTTT. It encodes CASSLRESVNQPQHF.

V usage is TRBV4-3 and J usage is TRBJ2-1, with D perhaps given as TRBD1 or TRBD2 (6 bases each). The CDR3 has 17 amino acids. The V gene's germline CDR1 is LGHNA and CDR2 YSLEER. Trimming removed 0 bases from V and 3 bases from J, with 15 bases in between. CDR3 loop: CASSQDVKGGFYNEQFF. The CDR3, as DNA: TGCGCCAGCAGCCAAGATGTGAAGGGGGGATTCTACAATGAGCAGTTCTTC.

The gene calls are TRBV5-6 and TRBJ1-1, with D tentatively TRBD1 (6 bases). The CDR3 runs 14 residues. Germline assignment: CDR1 SGHDT and CDR2 YYEEEE. V lost 2 bases to trimming and J lost 6 bases, with 14 bases between them. The CDR3 DNA is TGTGCCAGCAGCTTTGGGGGCGTGGTGGCTGAAGCTTTCTTT. It specifies CASSFGGVVAEAFF.

The chain combines TRBV19 with TRBJ1-1, with D hard to call. Germline V gene lookup returns CDR1 LNHDA and CDR2 SQIVND (reference sequence). The CDR3 has 15 amino acids. V was shortened by 5 bases and J by 2 bases, with 15 bases between the two germline ends. CDR3: CASSGRTYINTEAFF. CDR3 nucleotides: TGTGCCAGTAGTGGTCGGACTTATATAAACACTGAAGCTTTCTTT.

The V gene is TRBV2, the J gene TRBJ2-2, with D perhaps assigned TRBD1 or TRBD2 (6 bases each). There are 14 residues in the CDR3. V was pared by 7 bases and J by 3 bases, with 12 bases between. CDR1 is SNHLY and CDR2 is FYNNEI in the germline V gene. The CDR3: CASKGGSHTGELFF. CDR3 nucleotides: TGTGCCAGCAAGGGGGGCAGCCACACCGGGGAGCTGTTTTTT.

At least ten counts were recorded for this clonotype. The chain links TRBV7-3 to TRBJ2-1, with TRBD2 as a possible D gene (7 bases). Trimming took 5 bases from V and 6 from J, leaving 20 bases between them. The germline V gene has CDR1 SGHTA and CDR2 FQGTGA. CDR3 size: 16 residues. In DNA, the CDR3 is TGTGCCAGCAGCCCCTTGGGGGGGCGGCGCTCCAATGAGCAGTTCTTC. Amino acid sequence: CASSPLGGRRSNEQFF.

This clonotype has ten or more counts. The chain combines TRBV20-1 with TRBJ2-1; D remains ambiguous. V was shortened by 0 bases and J by 8 bases, with 14 bases between the two germline ends. The CDR3 runs 14 residues. Looked up from germline, CDR1 is DFQATT and CDR2 is SNEGSKA (reference sequence). CDR3 residues: CSARDPLGGDEQFF. Here the CDR3 DNA reads TGCAGTGCTAGAGACCCCCTGGGTGGCGATGAGCAGTTCTTC.

This clonotype was counted only a few times. CDR3 in DNA: TGCGCCAGCAGCCGTGAACAGGGGGCCGCGAGAGGATACAATGAGCAGTTCTTC. It is translated as CASSREQGAARGYNEQFF. This chain joins TRBV5-1 and TRBJ2-1, with TRBD1 identical over 9 bases. CDR1 and CDR2 from the germline V gene are SGHRS and YFSETQ. The CDR3 is 18 residues long. V gave up 4 bases and J gave up 4 bases; unmatched junction bases: 15.

This rearrangement joins TRBV12-3 or TRBV12-4 to TRBJ2-7; the match to TRBD1 covers 7 bases. J gave up 6 bases and V 0 bases, and 5 bases lay outside the gene matches. The CDR3 consists of 14 residues. For the CDR3, the DNA is TGTGCCAGCAGTTTAGCGGGACAGAGTGGCGAGCAGTACTTC. As protein: CASSLAGQSGEQYF.

This clonotype was seen only a few times. V usage is TRBV4-1 and J usage is TRBJ1-5; the match to TRBD1 covers 9 bases. This CDR3 contains 15 residues. V gave up 4 bases and J gave up 5 bases; unmatched junction bases: 6. Per the germline V gene, CDR1 is MGHRA and CDR2 is YSYEKL. This CDR3 reads CASSREDRGDQPQHF. As DNA, the CDR3 is TGCGCCAGCAGCCGGGAAGACAGGGGGGATCAGCCCCAGCATTTT.

This clonotype was counted many times. The chain couples TRBV7-8 to TRBJ2-1, with D perhaps TRBD2 (6 bases). Per the germline V gene, CDR1 is SGHVS and CDR2 is FQNEAQ. Trimming removed 5 bases from V and 4 bases from J, with 9 bases in between. The CDR3 covers 13 residues. The CDR3 DNA reads as TGTGCCAGCAGCATTGGGAGGTACAATGAGCAGTTCTTC. Translated, it gives CASSIGRYNEQFF.

This clonotype was seen many times. The chain is built from TRBV4-1 and TRBJ1-1; D not certain. CDR3 length: 15 residues. Trimming cost V 4 bases and J 3 bases, with 15 bases left between them. CDR1 is MGHRA and CDR2 is YSYEKL in the germline V gene. CDR3 sequence: CASSPAAARDTEAFF. CDR3 DNA sequence: TGCGCCAGCAGCCCAGCCGCCGCTAGGGACACTGAAGCTTTCTTT.

This clonotype was found many times. The DNA for the CDR3 is TGTGCCAGCAGCCCAGGGGACATCAGCAATCAGCCCCAGCATTTT. This gives the protein CASSPGDISNQPQHF. This rearrangement joins TRBV11-2 to TRBJ1-5; maybe TRBD1 (6 bases). Trimming removed 5 bases from V and 1 base from J, with 12 bases in between. The CDR3 loop spans 15 amino acids. Looked up from germline, CDR1 is SGHAT and CDR2 is FQNNGV.

This clonotype has ten or more counts. The genes are TRBV20-1 and TRBJ2-3; TRBD1 is a possible D gene (5 bases). The germline V gene encodes CDR1 DFQATT and CDR2 SNEGSKA (reference sequence). Trimming pared 5 bases from V and 0 bases from J, leaving 12 bases between. The CDR3 totals 14 residues. The DNA of the CDR3 is TGCAGTGCTGGACGGACACAGAGCACAGATACGCAGTATTTT. The encoded protein is CSAGRTQSTDTQYF.

This clonotype showed up many times. The chain combines TRBV27 with TRBJ2-7, with a weak D call TRBD2 (5 bases). The germline V gene encodes CDR1 MNHEY and CDR2 SMNVEV (reference sequence). V lost 8 bases, J lost 3 bases, and 20 bases lay in between. This CDR3 region has 15 residues. This CDR3 reads CASGLSSEGVYEQYF. CDR3 nucleotides: TGTGCCAGCGGGCTAAGTTCTGAGGGCGTCTACGAGCAGTACTTC.

This clonotype was seen a few times. V and J are TRBV20-1 and TRBJ1-6, with D perhaps TRBD1 (5 bases). V shed 6 bases and J shed 2 bases, with 8 bases lying between them. CDR3 length: 13 amino acids. Germline assignment: CDR1 DFQATT and CDR2 SNEGSKA (reference sequence). The DNA of the CDR3 is TGCAGTGCGGGGGGGACCTATAATTCACCCCTCCACTTT. Protein sequence: CSAGGTYNSPLHF.

In this sample, this clonotype turned up many times. The chain recombines TRBV6-5 with TRBJ2-7; D is unresolved. The V and J ends lost 0 bases and 5 bases respectively, with 17 bases between them. The CDR3 is 16 residues long. The germline CDR1 and CDR2 sequences are MNHEY and SVGAGI. In DNA form, the CDR3 reads TGTGCCAGCAGTTACTCAGTAGGCATAAAAGTTAACGAGCAGTACTTC. Its protein product is CASSYSVGIKVNEQYF.

Only a few counts were recorded for this clonotype. V and J are TRBV30 and TRBJ1-6; D is ambiguous. The CDR3 loop spans 17 amino acids. V was clipped by 0 bases and J by 0 bases, with 12 bases between them. Germline V lookup: CDR1 GTSNPN, CDR2 SVGIG (reference sequence). Here the CDR3 reads CAWSVVPGSSYNSPLHF. In nucleotides, the CDR3 is TGTGCCTGGAGTGTTGTTCCTGGGAGCTCCTATAATTCACCCCTCCACTTT.

This clonotype has a handful of counts. This chain joins TRBV24-1 and TRBJ2-5, with D hard to call. The length of the CDR3 is 17 residues. The V end was cut by 3 bases, the J end by 4 bases, with 20 bases between. Per germline, CDR1 KGHDR and CDR2 SFDVKD. This chain's CDR3 is CATSDGRGPRGLETQYF. CDR3 nucleotide sequence: TGTGCCACCAGTGATGGACGTGGGCCGAGAGGATTAGAGACCCAGTACTTC.